The rows below give T cell receptor beta chains drawn from one sample of a study of Ad26.COV2.S vaccination and SARS-CoV-2 variants. The method was immunoSEQ multiplex PCR; TCRdb's version includes in-frame clones alone and lacks a portion of them. This table has 350,000 to 550,000 clones, approximately 92% appearing once. The sample in question was peripheral blood, obtained in a trial of Ad26.COV2.S vaccine versus placebo. The source of these receptors is a person between 18 and 65 years old who received the Ad26.COV2.S COVID-19 vaccine or a placebo. CDR3s include the opening cysteine and the closing phenylalanine or tryptophan. Each record gives: D gene, J gene, clone size, V gene, CDR3 protein, CDR3 DNA. A D gene is named only where the DNA matches it firmly. The size field is filled for only some rows; it gives once, few, many or a size class.

>TRBD1|TRBJ2-7|.|TRBV7-3
CASSLTGGQGDYEQYF
TGTGCCAGCAGCTTAACGGGCGGACAGGGCGACTACGAGCAGTACTTC
>.|TRBJ2-1|.|TRBV2
CASSGQGRDNEQFF
TGTGCCAGCAGTGGCCAAGGCAGGGATAATGAGCAGTTCTTC
>.|TRBJ2-3|.|TRBV7-2
CASSYNRGTDTQYF
TGTGCCAGCAGTTACAACCGGGGGACAGATACGCAGTATTTT
>.|TRBJ2-5|.|TRBV5-4
CASSLAGRRGETQYF
TGTGCCAGCAGCTTGGCGGGCAGGCGGGGAGAGACCCAGTACTTC
>.|TRBJ2-1|.|TRBV18
CASSPFFRPGVYYNEQFF
TGTGCCAGCTCACCTTTCTTCCGACCGGGAGTATACTACAATGAGCAGTTCTTC
>TRBD1|TRBJ1-2|.|TRBV9
CASSASGTGAGYTF
TGTGCCAGCAGCGCATCCGGGACAGGGGCTGGCTACACCTTC
>.|TRBJ2-2|.|TRBV30
CAWMWGGELFF
TGTGCCTGGATGTGGGGCGGGGAGCTGTTTTTT
>.|TRBJ1-2|.|TRBV5-1
CASSWAGGSSNYGYTF
TGCGCCAGCAGCTGGGCGGGCGGCAGCTCGAACTATGGCTACACCTTC
>.|TRBJ1-3|.|TRBV6-1
CASSEVNPSYSGNTIYF
TGTGCCAGCAGTGAAGTTAACCCCTCCTACTCTGGAAACACCATATATTTT
>TRBD1|TRBJ1-1|.|TRBV30
CASTDRVKAFF
TGTGCCTCCACGGACAGGGTTAAAGCTTTCTTT
>TRBD2|TRBJ2-2|.|TRBV7-6
CASSLIPSGGLDTGELFF
TGTGCCAGCAGCTTAATCCCTAGCGGGGGCTTGGACACCGGGGAGCTGTTTTTT
>.|TRBJ2-3|.|TRBV5-1
CASYRATSSDTQYF
TGCGCCAGCTACCGCGCGACGTCCTCAGATACGCAGTATTTT
>.|TRBJ2-1|.|TRBV7-3
CASSFGGYNEQFF
TGTGCCAGCAGCTTTGGGGGGTACAATGAGCAGTTCTTC
>.|TRBJ1-3|.|TRBV27
CASSILVGPTDISGNTIYF
TGTGCCAGCAGTATCCTCGTGGGGCCCACCGATATCTCTGGAAACACCATATATTTT
>.|TRBJ1-2|.|TRBV6-5
CASSSRTEHYGYTF
TGTGCCAGCAGTTCTCGGACGGAACATTATGGCTACACCTTC
>.|TRBJ2-5|.|TRBV6-5
CATLDQNQETQYF
TGTGCCACCCTAGACCAGAACCAAGAGACCCAGTACTTC
>.|TRBJ1-6|.|TRBV5-1
CASSLALAGQSSYNSPLHF
TGCGCCAGCAGCTTGGCCCTCGCAGGGCAAAGCTCCTATAATTCACCCCTCCACTTT
>TRBD2|TRBJ2-3|.|TRBV2
CASSAMGGGDVYF
TGTGCCAGCAGTGCGATGGGTGGGGGGGACGTGTATTTT
>.|TRBJ1-1|.|TRBV18
CASSPASGDMDTEAFF
TGTGCCAGCTCACCAGCCTCCGGGGATATGGATACTGAAGCTTTCTTT
>.|TRBJ2-3|.|TRBV24-1
CATSDPGVSSTDTQYF
TGTGCCACCAGTGATCCCGGTGTCTCTAGCACAGATACGCAGTATTTT
>.|TRBJ1-5|.|TRBV19
CASRTVPYSNQPQHF
TGTGCCAGTCGGACGGTACCTTATAGCAATCAGCCCCAGCATTTT
>TRBD1|TRBJ2-1|.|TRBV27
CASSLSPGTGSYNEQFF
TGTGCCAGCAGTTTATCTCCCGGGACAGGCTCCTACAATGAGCAGTTCTTC
>.|TRBJ1-4|.|TRBV7-9
CASSLREGTGKLFF
TGTGCCAGCAGCTTACGTGAGGGGACGGGAAAACTGTTTTTT
>.|TRBJ1-2|.|TRBV2
CASSGTWYGYTF
TGTGCCAGCAGCGGAACATGGTATGGCTACACCTTC
>TRBD1|TRBJ2-3|.|TRBV15
CATSSYRGVGTDTQYF
TGTGCCACCAGCAGCTACAGGGGGGTCGGCACAGATACGCAGTATTTT
>.|TRBJ1-1|.|TRBV4-1
CASSQPMTEAFF
TGCGCCAGCAGCCAACCTATGACTGAAGCTTTCTTT
>.|TRBJ2-1|.|TRBV21-1
CASSNGTSGRNYNEQFF
TGTGCCAGCAGCAATGGGACTAGCGGGAGAAACTACAATGAGCAGTTCTTC
>.|TRBJ2-1|.|TRBV7-8
CASSPQWNEQFF
TGTGCCAGCAGCCCGCAGTGGAATGAGCAGTTCTTC
>.|TRBJ1-1|once|TRBV7-3
CASSPKSWGEAFF
TGTGCCAGCAGCCCGAAATCTTGGGGGGAAGCTTTCTTT
>.|TRBJ1-2|.|TRBV10-2
CASKVSNYGYTF
TGCGCCAGCAAAGTCAGCAACTATGGCTACACCTTC
>.|TRBJ1-6|few|TRBV7-2
CASSLIPGLNSPLHF
TGTGCCAGCAGCTTAATCCCGGGGCTAAATTCACCCCTCCACTTT
>TRBD2|TRBJ2-3|once|TRBV18
CASSPATSGGTDTQYF
TGTGCCAGCTCACCCGCGACTAGCGGGGGAACAGATACGCAGTATTTT
>TRBD1|TRBJ1-4|once|TRBV7-2
CASSSSGGAEEKLFF
TGTGCCAGCAGCTCCTCAGGGGGCGCCGAAGAAAAACTGTTTTTT
>.|TRBJ2-3|.|TRBV5-1
CASSFESTADTQYF
TGCGCCAGCAGCTTTGAATCGACGGCAGATACGCAGTATTTT